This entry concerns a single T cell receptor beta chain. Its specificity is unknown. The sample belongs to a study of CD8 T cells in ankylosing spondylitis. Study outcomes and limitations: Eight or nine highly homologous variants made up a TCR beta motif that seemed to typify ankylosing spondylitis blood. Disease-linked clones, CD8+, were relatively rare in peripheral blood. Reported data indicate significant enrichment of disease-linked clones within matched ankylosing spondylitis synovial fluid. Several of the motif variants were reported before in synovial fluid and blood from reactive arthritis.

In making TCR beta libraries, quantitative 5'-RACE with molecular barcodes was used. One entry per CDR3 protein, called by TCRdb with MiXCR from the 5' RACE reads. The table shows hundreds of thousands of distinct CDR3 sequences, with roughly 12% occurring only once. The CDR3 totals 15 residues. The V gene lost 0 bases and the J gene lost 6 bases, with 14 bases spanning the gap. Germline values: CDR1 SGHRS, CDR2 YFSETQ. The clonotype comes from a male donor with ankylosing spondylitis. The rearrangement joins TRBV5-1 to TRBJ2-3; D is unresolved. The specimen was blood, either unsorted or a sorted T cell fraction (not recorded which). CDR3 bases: TGCGCCAGCAGCTTGGCCGTTTCCACACGGGATACGCAGTATTTT. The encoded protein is CASSLAVSTRDTQYF. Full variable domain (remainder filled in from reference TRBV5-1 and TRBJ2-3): KAGVTQTPRYLIKTRGQQVTLSCSPISGHRSVSWYQQTPGQGLQFLFEYFSETQRNKGNFPGRFSGRQFSNSRSEMNVSTLELGDSALYLCASSLAVSTRDTQYFGPGTRLTVL.